This T cell receptor (beta chain) was observed in a study of T-cell memory formation after mild COVID-19. Looking at the study overall: Across donors, TCR clusters were largely donor specific.

5'RACE with constant-segment primers yielded barcoded, UMI-tagged TCR alpha and TCR beta cDNA libraries. TCRdb recomputed calls from the 5' RACE reads with MiXCR, one row per CDR3 protein. The repertoire consists of 300,000 to 400,000 distinct CDR3 sequences, with 25% to 30% occurring once and the leading ten covering about 13%. The study, taken as a whole, reports: That cross-reactive memory joined was suggested by some responding clones appearing in pre-infection memory. Clones that contracted clustered mainly in CM and EM if CD4+ and in EMRA if CD8+.

About this clonotype: Antigen unknown.

Sequenced: PBMCs or a T cell subset sorted from them (not recorded which). The clonotype comes from an adult woman who had mild COVID-19 (a few samples of this study predate the infection). Cell type and time point are not known.

In DNA form, the CDR3 reads TGCAGCGTTGGCGGGAGCGTTACCTACGAGCAGTACTTC. It encodes CSVGGSVTYEQYF. The V gene is TRBV29-1, the J gene TRBJ2-7, with 7 bases aligning to TRBD2. Germline V gene lookup returns CDR1 SQVTM and CDR2 ANQGSEA. V was pared by 4 bases and J by 2 bases, with 5 bases of the junction left unmatched. This CDR3 contains 13 residues.